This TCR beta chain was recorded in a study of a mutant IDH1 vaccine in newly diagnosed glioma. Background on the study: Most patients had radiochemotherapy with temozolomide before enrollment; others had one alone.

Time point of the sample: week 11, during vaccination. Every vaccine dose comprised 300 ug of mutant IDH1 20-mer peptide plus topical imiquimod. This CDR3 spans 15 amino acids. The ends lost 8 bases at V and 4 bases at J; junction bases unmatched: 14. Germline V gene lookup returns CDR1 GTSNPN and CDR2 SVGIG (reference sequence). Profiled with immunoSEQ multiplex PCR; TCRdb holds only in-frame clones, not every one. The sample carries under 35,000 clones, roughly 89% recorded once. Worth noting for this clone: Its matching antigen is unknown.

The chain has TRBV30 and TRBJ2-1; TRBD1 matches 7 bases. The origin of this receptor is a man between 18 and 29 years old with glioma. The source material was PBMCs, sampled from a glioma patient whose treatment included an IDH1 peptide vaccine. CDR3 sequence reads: CAHRGGGILYNEQFF. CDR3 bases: TGTGCCCATAGAGGGGGCGGCATCCTTTACAATGAGCAGTTCTTC.